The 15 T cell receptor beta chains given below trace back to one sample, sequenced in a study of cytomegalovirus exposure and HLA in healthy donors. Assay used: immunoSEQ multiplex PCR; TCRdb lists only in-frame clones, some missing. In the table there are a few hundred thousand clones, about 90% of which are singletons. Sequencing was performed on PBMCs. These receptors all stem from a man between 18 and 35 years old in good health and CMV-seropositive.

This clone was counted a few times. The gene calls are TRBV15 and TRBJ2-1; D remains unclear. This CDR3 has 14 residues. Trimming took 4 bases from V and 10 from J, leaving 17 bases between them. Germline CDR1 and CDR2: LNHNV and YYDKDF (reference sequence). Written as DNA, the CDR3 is TGTGCCACCAGCACAAGGGCCACCGAAAGAGAGCAGTTCTTC. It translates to CATSTRATEREQFF.

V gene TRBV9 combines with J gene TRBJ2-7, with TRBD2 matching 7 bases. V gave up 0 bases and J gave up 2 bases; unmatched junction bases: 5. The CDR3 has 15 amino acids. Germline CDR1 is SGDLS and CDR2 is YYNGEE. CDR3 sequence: CASSVELATTYEQYF. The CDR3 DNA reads TGTGCCAGCAGCGTAGAACTAGCGACGACCTACGAGCAGTACTTC.

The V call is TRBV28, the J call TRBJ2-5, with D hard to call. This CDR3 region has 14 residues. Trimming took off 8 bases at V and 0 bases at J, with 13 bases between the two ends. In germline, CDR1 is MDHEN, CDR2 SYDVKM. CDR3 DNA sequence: TGTGCCAGCCTACGCGGCACGTACCAAGAGACCCAGTACTTC. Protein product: CASLRGTYQETQYF.

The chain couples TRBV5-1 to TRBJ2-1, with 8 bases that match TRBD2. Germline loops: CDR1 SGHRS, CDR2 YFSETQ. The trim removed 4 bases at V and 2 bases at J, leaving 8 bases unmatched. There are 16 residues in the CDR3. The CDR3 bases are TGCGCCAGCAGCCCTTTGACTAGCGAAGCCTACAATGAGCAGTTCTTC. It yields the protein CASSPLTSEAYNEQFF.

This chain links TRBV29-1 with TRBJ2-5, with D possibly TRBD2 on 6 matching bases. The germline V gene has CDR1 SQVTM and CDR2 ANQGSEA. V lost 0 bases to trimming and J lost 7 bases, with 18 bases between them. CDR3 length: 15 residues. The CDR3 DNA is TGCAGCGTTGAAGATCCTGAGGCGGGGAGGACGACCCAGTACTTC. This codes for CSVEDPEAGRTTQYF.

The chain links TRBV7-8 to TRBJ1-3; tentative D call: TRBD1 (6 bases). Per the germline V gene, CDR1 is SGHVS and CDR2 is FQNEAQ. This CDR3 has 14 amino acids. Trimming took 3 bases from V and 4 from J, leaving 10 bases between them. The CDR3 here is CASSFWGQGNTIYF. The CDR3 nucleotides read TGTGCCAGCAGCTTCTGGGGGCAGGGAAACACCATATATTTT. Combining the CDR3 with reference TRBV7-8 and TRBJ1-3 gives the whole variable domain GAGVSQSPRYKVAKRGQDVALRCDPISGHVSLFWYQQALGQGPEFLTYFQNEAQLDKSGLPSDRFFAERPEGSVSTLKIQRTQQEDSAVYLCASSFWGQGNTIYFGEGSWLTVV.

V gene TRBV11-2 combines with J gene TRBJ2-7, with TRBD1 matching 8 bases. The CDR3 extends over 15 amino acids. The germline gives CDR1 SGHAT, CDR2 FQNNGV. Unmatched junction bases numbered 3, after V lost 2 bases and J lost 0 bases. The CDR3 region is CASSLRTGSSYEQYF. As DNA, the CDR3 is TGTGCCAGCAGCTTACGGACAGGGAGCTCCTACGAGCAGTACTTC.

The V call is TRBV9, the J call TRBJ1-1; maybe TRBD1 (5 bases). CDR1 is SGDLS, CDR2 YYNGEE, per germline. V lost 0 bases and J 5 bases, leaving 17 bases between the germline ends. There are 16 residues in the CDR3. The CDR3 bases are TGTGCCAGCAGCGTAGCGCCCGGACACTCGAGAACTGAAGCTTTCTTT. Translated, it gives CASSVAPGHSRTEAFF.

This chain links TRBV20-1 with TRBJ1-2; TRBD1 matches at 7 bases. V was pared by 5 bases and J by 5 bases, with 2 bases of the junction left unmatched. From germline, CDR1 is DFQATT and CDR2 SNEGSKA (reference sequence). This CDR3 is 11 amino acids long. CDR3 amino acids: CSAPGQYGYTF. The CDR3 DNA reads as TGCAGTGCTCCGGGACAGTATGGCTACACCTTC.

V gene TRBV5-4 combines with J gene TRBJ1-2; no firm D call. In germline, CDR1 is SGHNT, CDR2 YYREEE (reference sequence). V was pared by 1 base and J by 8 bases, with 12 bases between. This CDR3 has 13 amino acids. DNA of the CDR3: TGTGCCAGCAGCTTGATGGGTTACGGGGGCTACACCTTC. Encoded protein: CASSLMGYGGYTF.

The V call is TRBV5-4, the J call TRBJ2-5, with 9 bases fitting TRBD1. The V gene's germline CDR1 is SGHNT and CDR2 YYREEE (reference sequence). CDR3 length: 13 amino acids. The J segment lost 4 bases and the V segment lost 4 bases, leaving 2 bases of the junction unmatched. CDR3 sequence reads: CASSTDRGETQYF. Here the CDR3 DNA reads TGTGCCAGCAGCACGGACAGGGGAGAGACCCAGTACTTC.

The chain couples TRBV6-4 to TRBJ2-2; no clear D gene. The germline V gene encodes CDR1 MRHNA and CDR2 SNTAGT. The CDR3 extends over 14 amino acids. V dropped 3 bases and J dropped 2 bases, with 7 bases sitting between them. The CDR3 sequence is CASSERPNTGELFF. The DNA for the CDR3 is TGTGCCAGCAGTGAGCGACCTAACACCGGGGAGCTGTTTTTT.

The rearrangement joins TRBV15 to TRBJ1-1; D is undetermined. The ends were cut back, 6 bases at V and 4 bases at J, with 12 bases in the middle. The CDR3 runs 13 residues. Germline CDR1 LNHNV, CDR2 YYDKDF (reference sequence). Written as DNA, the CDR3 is TGTGCCACCAGTATAGCACATGGCACTGAAGCTTTCTTT. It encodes CATSIAHGTEAFF.

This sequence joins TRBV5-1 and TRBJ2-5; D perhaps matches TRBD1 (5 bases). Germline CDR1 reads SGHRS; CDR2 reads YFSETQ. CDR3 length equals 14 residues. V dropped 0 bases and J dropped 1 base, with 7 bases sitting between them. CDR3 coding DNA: TGCGCCAGCAGCTTGGGACAGAGCCAAGAGACCCAGTACTTC. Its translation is CASSLGQSQETQYF.

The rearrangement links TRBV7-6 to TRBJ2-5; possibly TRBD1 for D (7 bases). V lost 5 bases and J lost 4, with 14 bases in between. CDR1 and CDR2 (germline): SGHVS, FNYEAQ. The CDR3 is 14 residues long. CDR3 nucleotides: TGTGCCAGCAGCGCCCGACAGGGAGGAGAGACCCAGTACTTC. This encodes CASSARQGGETQYF.